This T cell receptor (beta chain) appears in the sequencing data of a study of OX40 agonist ivuxolimab in advanced cancers. About the research overall: Ivuxolimab, an antibody acting as an agonist of OX40 (CD134), was used to treat patients. Males comprised around 78% of the group, whose mean age was approximately 60 years (range roughly 20 to 85).

The V gene lost 2 bases and the J gene lost 6 bases, with 13 bases spanning the gap. The CDR3 length is 13 residues. Germline CDR1 reads GTSNPN; CDR2 reads SVGIG (reference sequence). Worth noting for this clone: Its target is unknown.

General study results and limits: CD8+ T cells were the subset that, on average, had more expanded clones than CD4+.

Generated by immunoSEQ multiplex PCR, the TCRdb table keeps only in-frame clones and is missing some. The sample holds about 75,000 clones, 90% seen once. The clonotype was recovered from an adult with an advanced solid tumor such as melanoma, head and neck, liver or kidney cancer. The chain couples TRBV30 to TRBJ1-2; D is undetermined. Sample: CD4+ or CD8+ T cells sorted from blood, taken in a trial of the OX40 agonist ivuxolimab. The CDR3 coding sequence is TGTGCCTGGAGTCTAACCCCGAGCCATGGCTACACCTTC. Its protein product is CAWSLTPSHGYTF.